The text below deals with one T cell receptor (beta chain). Its matching antigen is unknown. These data originate in a study of cytomegalovirus exposure and HLA in healthy donors. For the study at large: A later analysis reported the same platform for the 90 to 150 validation repertoires and the 666 first-cohort repertoires. Overall study findings and caveats: It was 150 or so TCR beta chains that were listed as cytomegalovirus-associated. Reported performance of the classifier showed diagnosis of cytomegalovirus status with high specificity and sensitivity.

Measured with immunoSEQ multiplex PCR; TCRdb has only the in-frame clones, and not every one. The data contain under 85,000 clones, approximately 93% of them singletons. A roughly 130-subject validation cohort, separate from the roughly 700-subject first cohort, supplied the donors. Germline V CDR1 and CDR2: LNHDA, SQIVND (reference sequence). Trimming took 6 bases from V and 3 from J; bases not matched to a gene: 7. CDR3 length: 15 amino acids. This TCR was recovered from a woman aged 18-35 years in good health and CMV-seropositive. What was sequenced was PBMCs. This chain uses TRBV19 with TRBJ2-1; 8 bases map to TRBD1. The CDR3 DNA reads as TGTGCCAGTAGCCCTAACGGACAGGGCTACAATGAGCAGTTCTTC. Its protein is CASSPNGQGYNEQFF.